One sample yielded the 15 T cell receptor beta chains listed below, sequenced in a study of blood T cell repertoires in COVID-19. Using immunoSEQ multiplex PCR, the repertoire was profiled, and TCRdb retains in-frame clones only, with some absent. In the table there are some 260,000 clones, roughly four fifths of which are singletons. Sequencing input: PBMCs or T cells enriched from blood (not recorded which). These receptors all come from a man aged 25 to 40 with acute COVID-19.

V usage is TRBV11-2 and J usage is TRBJ1-4; 7 positions match TRBD1. With V trimmed by 5 bases and J by 5 bases, 5 bases remained unmatched. The V gene's germline CDR1 is SGHAT and CDR2 FQNNGV. The CDR3 totals 14 residues. CDR3: CASSRGQLNEKLFF. The CDR3 region has the DNA TGTGCCAGCAGCCGGGGACAGTTGAATGAAAAACTGTTTTTT. Based on the CDR3 plus reference TRBV11-2 and TRBJ1-4, the full variable domain is EAGVAQSPRYKIIEKRQSVAFWCNPISGHATLYWYQQILGQGPKLLIQFQNNGVVDDSQLPKDRFSAERLKGVDSTLKIQPAKLEDSAVYLCASSRGQLNEKLFFGSGTQLSVL.

The V gene is TRBV12-5, the J gene TRBJ1-4, with D possibly matching TRBD1 (6 bases). V was trimmed by 9 bases and J by 11 bases, leaving 16 bases between them. Per the germline V gene, CDR1 is LGHNT and CDR2 is FRNRAP. The CDR3 runs 12 residues. The CDR3 loop reads CASQNRDYKLFF. The CDR3 DNA follows: TGTGCTAGCCAGAACAGGGATTATAAACTGTTTTTT.

The CDR3 here is CASKSPGRTQYF. The CDR3 DNA follows: TGTGCCAGCAAGTCTCCGGGTAGGACCCAGTACTTC. V is TRBV27 and J is TRBJ2-5; D ambiguous. The length of the CDR3 is 12 residues. The V end lost 7 bases, the J end lost 7 bases, and 13 bases lay between the germline ends. Per germline, CDR1 MNHEY and CDR2 SMNVEV (reference sequence).

This chain links TRBV6-5 with TRBJ1-2; D is unresolved. Germline V CDR1 and CDR2: MNHEY, SVGAGI. The CDR3 runs to 14 residues. V was clipped by 0 bases and J by 3 bases, with 8 bases between them. The CDR3 DNA reads TGTGCCAGCAGTTACTCGATGAGGGACTATGGCTACACCTTC. This sequence encodes CASSYSMRDYGYTF.

This clone was seen more than once but under ten times. The chain uses TRBV4-2 and TRBJ1-2; a possible D gene is TRBD1 (5 bases). The CDR3 covers 17 residues. CDR1 is LGHNA, CDR2 YNFKEQ, per germline. V lost 4 bases, J lost 0 bases, and 18 bases lay in between. The DNA of the CDR3 is TGTGCCAGCAGCCCTCGGGGCGGGATTACAGCTAACTATGGCTACACCTTC. This sequence encodes CASSPRGGITANYGYTF.

The chain links TRBV27 to TRBJ2-3; D may be TRBD2 (5 bases). Germline-derived CDR1 and CDR2 are MNHEY and SMNVEV (reference sequence). The CDR3 consists of 14 residues. The V end lost 6 bases, the J end lost 4 bases, and 14 bases lay between the germline ends. CDR3: CASRSGAWADTQYF. CDR3 sequence (DNA): TGTGCCAGCAGAAGCGGCGCCTGGGCAGATACGCAGTATTTT.

The chain carries TRBV20-1 and TRBJ1-2; D might be TRBD1 (6 bases). Trimming stripped 6 bases from V and 10 bases from J, with 12 bases between. Per the germline V gene, CDR1 is DFQATT and CDR2 is SNEGSKA (reference sequence). The CDR3 length is 10 residues. CDR3 sequence (DNA): TGCAGTGCCAGGGGAATTTTCTACACCTTC. Its translation: CSARGIFYTF.

The V call is TRBV2, the J call TRBJ1-1; no definite D call. V lost 4 bases and J lost 6, with 9 bases in between. Per the germline V gene, CDR1 is SNHLY and CDR2 is FYNNEI. The CDR3 extends over 12 amino acids. The CDR3: CASSVFSPEAFF. The CDR3, as DNA: TGTGCCAGCAGTGTTTTTAGCCCTGAAGCTTTCTTT.

For the CDR3, the DNA is TGTGCCAGCAGCCCTTATAGCGGGGGGGCCCAAGAGACCCAGTACTTC. Translated, it gives CASSPYSGGAQETQYF. The chain employs TRBV5-4 and TRBJ2-5; TRBD2 aligns across 11 bases. The germline V gene encodes CDR1 SGHNT and CDR2 YYREEE (reference sequence). The CDR3 sequence is 16 residues long. With V trimmed by 4 bases and J by 1 base, 6 bases remained unmatched.

This rearrangement joins TRBV7-9 to TRBJ1-1; 7 bases match TRBD1. V trimming: 3 bases; J trimming: 11 bases; junction bases outside the gene matches: 9. The germline V gene encodes CDR1 SEHNR and CDR2 FQNEAQ (reference sequence). This CDR3 has 13 amino acids. DNA of the CDR3: TGTGCCAGCAGCTTGACCGGCCCAGGGGGGGCTTTCTTT. It encodes CASSLTGPGGAFF.

The V gene is TRBV30, the J gene TRBJ1-1; tentative D call: TRBD1 (5 bases). Between the trimmed V and J ends, which lost 6 bases and 1 base, there was a span of 12 bases. This CDR3 is built from 13 residues. CDR1 is GTSNPN and CDR2 is SVGIG in the germline V gene (reference sequence). CDR3 protein: CACPGGQNTEAFF. The CDR3 region has the DNA TGTGCCTGCCCCGGGGGTCAGAACACTGAAGCTTTCTTT.

The chain couples TRBV28 to TRBJ2-7, with D tentatively TRBD2 (5 bases). V was trimmed by 8 bases and J by 2 bases, leaving 16 bases between them. The CDR3 totals 14 residues. The V gene's germline CDR1 is MDHEN and CDR2 SYDVKM. CDR3 in DNA: TGTGCCAGCTCCCTAACAACCGGGACCTACGAGCAGTACGTC. This gives the protein CASSLTTGTYEQYV.

CDR3 loop: CASSLQTVSTDTQYF. The CDR3 DNA reads TGTGCCAGCAGCTTGCAGACAGTTAGCACAGATACGCAGTATTTT. The rearrangement uses TRBV11-2 and TRBJ2-3; weak D call: TRBD1 (5 bases). The germline gives CDR1 SGHAT, CDR2 FQNNGV. V was pared by 3 bases and J by 0 bases, with 10 bases between. The CDR3 consists of 15 residues. The full variable domain, completed using reference TRBV11-2 and TRBJ2-3, is EAGVAQSPRYKIIEKRQSVAFWCNPISGHATLYWYQQILGQGPKLLIQFQNNGVVDDSQLPKDRFSAERLKGVDSTLKIQPAKLEDSAVYLCASSLQTVSTDTQYFGPGTRLTVL.

A note on this clone: A junction end diverges from the germline sequence, so it may reflect a read error. The chain carries TRBV5-1 and TRBJ1-6; 8 nucleotides match TRBD1. Germline V CDR1 and CDR2: SGHRS, YFSETQ. There are 18 residues in the CDR3. CDR3 amino acids: CASSDRATKGQANSPLHF. The CDR3 bases are TGTGCCAGCAGCGATCGGGCCACGAAGGGACAGGCAAATTCACCCCTCCACTTT. The full variable domain, its missing parts supplied by reference TRBV5-1 and TRBJ1-6, is KAGVTQTPRYLIKTRGQQVTLSCSPISGHRSVSWYQQTPGQGLQFLFEYFSETQRNKGNFPGRFSGRQFSNSRSEMNVSTLELGDSALYLCASSDRATKGQANSPLHFGNGTRLTVT.

The J gene is TRBJ2-2, the V gene TRBV6-1; TRBD2 matches at 9 bases. This CDR3 is built from 15 residues. The V and J ends lost 1 base and 6 bases, in that order; junction bases with no gene match: 3. Germline V CDR1 and CDR2: MNHNS, SASEGT. The CDR3 DNA is TGTGCCAGCAGTGAAGTGTCTAGCGGGGCCGGGGAGCTGTTTTTT. This gives the protein CASSEVSSGAGELFF.